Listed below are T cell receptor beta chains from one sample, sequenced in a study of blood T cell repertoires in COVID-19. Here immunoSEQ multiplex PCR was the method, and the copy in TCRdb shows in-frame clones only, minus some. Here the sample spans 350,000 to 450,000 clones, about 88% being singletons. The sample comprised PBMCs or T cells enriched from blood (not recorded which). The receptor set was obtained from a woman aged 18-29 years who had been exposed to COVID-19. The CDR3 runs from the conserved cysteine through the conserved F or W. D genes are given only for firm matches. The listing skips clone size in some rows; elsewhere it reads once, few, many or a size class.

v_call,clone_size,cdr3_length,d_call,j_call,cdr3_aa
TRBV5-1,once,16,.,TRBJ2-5,CASSLGGTGGQETQYF
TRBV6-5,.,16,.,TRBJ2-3,CASSFLASLSTDTQYF
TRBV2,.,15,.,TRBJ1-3,CASRLEASSGNTIYF
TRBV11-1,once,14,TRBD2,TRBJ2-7,CASSFSSGSYEQYF
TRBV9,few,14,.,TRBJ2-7,CASSLHSSSYEQYF
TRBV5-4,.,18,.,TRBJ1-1,CASSSPGVGGMIDTEAFF
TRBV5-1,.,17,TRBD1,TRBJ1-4,CASSGSDREEGNEKLFF
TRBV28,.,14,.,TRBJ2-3,CASSADIYTDTQYF
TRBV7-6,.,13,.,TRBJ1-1,CASSLTGETEAFF
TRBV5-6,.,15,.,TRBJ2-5,CASSLARGVQETQYF
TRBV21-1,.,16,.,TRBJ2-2,CASSRTGTVNTGELFF
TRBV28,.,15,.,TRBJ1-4,CASSPDRDTNEKLFF
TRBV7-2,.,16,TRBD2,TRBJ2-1,CASSLASGIKYNEQFF
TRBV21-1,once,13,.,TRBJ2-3,CASRRTQADTQYF
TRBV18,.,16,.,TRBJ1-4,CASSPTAGSANEKLFF
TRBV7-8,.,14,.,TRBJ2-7,CASSTRAGAYEQYF
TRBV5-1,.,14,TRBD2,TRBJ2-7,CASSIAGEGYEQYF
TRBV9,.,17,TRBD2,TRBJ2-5,CASSVVAGGRLGETQYF
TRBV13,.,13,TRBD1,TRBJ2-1,CASSLGQGDEQFF
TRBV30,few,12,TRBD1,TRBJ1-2,CAWKRRGPDYTF
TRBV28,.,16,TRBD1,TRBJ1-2,CASSFFPGQARGGYTF
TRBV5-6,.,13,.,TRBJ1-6,CASSLAGNSPLHF
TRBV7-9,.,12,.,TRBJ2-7,CASSYLGDEQYF
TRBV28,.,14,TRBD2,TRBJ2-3,CASIGRGGTYTQYF
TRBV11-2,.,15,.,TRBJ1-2,CASSLISGQDYGYTF
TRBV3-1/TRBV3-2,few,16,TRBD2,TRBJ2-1,CASSQDPSGTYNEQFF
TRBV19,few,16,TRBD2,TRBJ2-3,CASERKGGSLPDTQYF
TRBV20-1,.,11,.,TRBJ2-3,CSATSTDTQYF
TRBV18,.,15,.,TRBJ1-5,CASSPGQGSNQPQHF
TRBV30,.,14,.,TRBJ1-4,CAWSAGSTNEKLFF
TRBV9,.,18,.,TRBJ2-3,CASSVEGYSGSPLYTQYF
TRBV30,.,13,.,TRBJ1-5,CAWRQGGNQPQHF
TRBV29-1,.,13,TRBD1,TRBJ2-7,CSARRGQGYEQYF